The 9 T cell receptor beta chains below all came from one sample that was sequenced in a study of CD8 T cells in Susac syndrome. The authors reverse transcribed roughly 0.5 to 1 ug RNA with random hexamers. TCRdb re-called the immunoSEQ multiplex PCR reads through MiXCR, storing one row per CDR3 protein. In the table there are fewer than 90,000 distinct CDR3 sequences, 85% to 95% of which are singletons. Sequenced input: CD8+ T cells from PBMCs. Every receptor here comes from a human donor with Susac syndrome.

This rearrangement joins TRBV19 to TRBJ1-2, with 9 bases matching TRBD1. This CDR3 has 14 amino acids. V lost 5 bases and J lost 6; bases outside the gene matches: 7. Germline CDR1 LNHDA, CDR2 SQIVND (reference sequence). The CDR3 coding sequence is TGTGCCAGTAGTCATCAACAGGGGGCTGATGGCTACACCTTC. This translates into CASSHQQGADGYTF.

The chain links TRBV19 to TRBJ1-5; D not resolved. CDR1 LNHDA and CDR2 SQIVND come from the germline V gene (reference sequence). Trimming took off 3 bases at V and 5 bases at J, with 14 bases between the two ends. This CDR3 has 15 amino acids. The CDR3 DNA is TGTGCCAGTAGTATCTCTCAGAGATCGGATCAGCCCCAGCATTTT. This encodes CASSISQRSDQPQHF.

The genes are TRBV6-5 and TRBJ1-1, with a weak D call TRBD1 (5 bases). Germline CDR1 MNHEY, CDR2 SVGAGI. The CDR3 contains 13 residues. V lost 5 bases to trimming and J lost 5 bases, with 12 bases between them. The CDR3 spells CASSAGRGTEAFF. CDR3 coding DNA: TGTGCCAGCAGTGCAGGGAGGGGTACTGAAGCTTTCTTT.

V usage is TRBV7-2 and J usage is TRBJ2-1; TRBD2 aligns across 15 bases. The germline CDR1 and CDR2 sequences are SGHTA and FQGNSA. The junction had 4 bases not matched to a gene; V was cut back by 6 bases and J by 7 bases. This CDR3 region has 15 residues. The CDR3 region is CASSSGLAGGNEQFF. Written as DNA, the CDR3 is TGTGCCAGCAGTTCTGGACTAGCGGGAGGGAATGAGCAGTTCTTC.

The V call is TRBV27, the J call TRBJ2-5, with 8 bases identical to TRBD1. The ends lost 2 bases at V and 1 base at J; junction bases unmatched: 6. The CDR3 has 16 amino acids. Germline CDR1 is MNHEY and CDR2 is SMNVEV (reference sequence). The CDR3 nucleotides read TGTGCCAGCAGTTTACTGTGGACAGGGAGCCAAGAGACCCAGTACTTC. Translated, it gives CASSLLWTGSQETQYF.

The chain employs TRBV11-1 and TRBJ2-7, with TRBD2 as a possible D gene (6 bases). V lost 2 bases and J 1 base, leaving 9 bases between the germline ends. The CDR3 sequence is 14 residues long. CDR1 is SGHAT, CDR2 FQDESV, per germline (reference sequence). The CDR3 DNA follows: TGTGCCAGCAGCTTATACGGGGGTTCCTACGAGCAGTACTTC. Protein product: CASSLYGGSYEQYF.

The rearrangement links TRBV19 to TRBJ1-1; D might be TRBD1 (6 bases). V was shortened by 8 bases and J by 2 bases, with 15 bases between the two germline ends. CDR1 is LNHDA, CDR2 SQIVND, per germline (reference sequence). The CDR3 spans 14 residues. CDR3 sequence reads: CASGPGHLNTEAFF. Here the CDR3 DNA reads TGTGCCAGTGGCCCGGGACACCTCAACACTGAAGCTTTCTTT.

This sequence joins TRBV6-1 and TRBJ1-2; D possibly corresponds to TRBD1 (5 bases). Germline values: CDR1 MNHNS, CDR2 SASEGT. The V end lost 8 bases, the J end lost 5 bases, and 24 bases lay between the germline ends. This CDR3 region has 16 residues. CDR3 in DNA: TGTGCCAGCTCCCGACGGCGGGACGGGAACCCTTATGGCTACACCTTC. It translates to CASSRRRDGNPYGYTF.

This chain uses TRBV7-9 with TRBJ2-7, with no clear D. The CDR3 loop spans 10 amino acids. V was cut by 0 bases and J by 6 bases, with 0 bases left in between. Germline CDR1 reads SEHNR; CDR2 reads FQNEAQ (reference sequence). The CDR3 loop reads CASSLAEQYF. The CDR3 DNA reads TGTGCCAGCAGCTTAGCCGAGCAGTACTTC.